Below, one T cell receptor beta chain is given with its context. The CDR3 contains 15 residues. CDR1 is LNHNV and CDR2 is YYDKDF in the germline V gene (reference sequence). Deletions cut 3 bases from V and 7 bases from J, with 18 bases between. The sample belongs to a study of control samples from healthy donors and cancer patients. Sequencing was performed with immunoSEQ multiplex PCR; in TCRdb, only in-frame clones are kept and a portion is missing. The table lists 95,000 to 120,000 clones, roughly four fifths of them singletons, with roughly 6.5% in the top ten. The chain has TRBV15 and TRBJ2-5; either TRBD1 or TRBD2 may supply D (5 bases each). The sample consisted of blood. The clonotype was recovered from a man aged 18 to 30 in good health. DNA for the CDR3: TGTGCCACCAGCAGCACGGGACGGTCCGGGTCGACCCAGTACTTC. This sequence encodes CATSSTGRSGSTQYF.